This entry lists 19 T cell receptor beta chains sequenced from one sample in a study of T cells in Graves' hyperthyroidism and ophthalmopathy. Template material for amplifying TCR beta CDR3 regions consisted of RNA transcripts. The HTBI set primed first-round TCR CDR3 RT-PCR. TCRdb processed the multiplex PCR reads anew with MiXCR; each CDR3 protein has one entry. This sample has over 300,000 distinct CDR3 sequences, with 14% found just once. The sequencing input was blood. The receptors here all came from a woman aged 55-75 years with Graves' hyperthyroidism.

The chain employs TRBV5-1 and TRBJ2-5, with TRBD1 matching 8 bases. Losses at the gene ends were 0 bases for V and 4 bases for J; bases not matched to a gene: 5. The CDR3 is 15 amino acids. CDR1 is SGHRS, CDR2 YFSETQ, per germline. The CDR3 region is CASSLAAGGLETQYF. CDR3 DNA: TGCGCCAGCAGCTTGGCCGCAGGGGGCCTAGAGACCCAGTACTTC.

This clonotype was recorded a few times. J is TRBJ2-3 and V is TRBV19; 9 nucleotides align to TRBD1. This CDR3 region has 14 residues. V shed 7 bases, J shed 2 bases, and the junction held 4 bases outside the gene matches. The germline V gene has CDR1 LNHDA and CDR2 SQIVND (reference sequence). The CDR3 reads CASTGTGTTDTQYF. CDR3 DNA: TGTGCCAGTACTGGGACAGGGACCACAGATACGCAGTATTTT.

This clonotype was recorded at least ten times. The V call is TRBV12-3 or TRBV12-4, the J call TRBJ1-2; unclear D gene. CDR3 length equals 14 residues. V dropped 6 bases and J dropped 4 bases, with 15 bases sitting between them. CDR3 region: CASRSRAGPYGYTF. CDR3 DNA sequence: TGTGCCAGCAGGTCACGGGCAGGTCCCTATGGCTACACCTTC.

On this clonotype itself: This may be a read error: a much more frequent sequence differs by one nucleotide. V is TRBV19 and J is TRBJ2-3; 8 bases map to TRBD2. With V trimmed by 9 bases and J by 4 bases, 15 bases remained unmatched. Per the germline V gene, CDR1 is LNHDA and CDR2 is SQIVND (reference sequence). The CDR3 has 16 amino acids. The CDR3 region is CASRPPAGATADTQYF. CDR3 in DNA: TGTGCCAGCAGGCCCCCAGCGGGAGCCACAGCAGATACGCAGTATTTT.

This clonotype has ten or more counts. The gene calls are TRBV28 and TRBJ2-7; 10 nucleotides match TRBD2. The trim removed 5 bases at V and 0 bases at J, leaving 4 bases unmatched. The germline CDR1 and CDR2 sequences are MDHEN and SYDVKM. This CDR3 spans 15 amino acids. The CDR3 nucleotides read TGTGCCAGCAGTCAAAGCGGGAGGGGCTCCTACGAGCAGTACTTC. Translated: CASSQSGRGSYEQYF.

There are many counts of this clonotype. At one of its ends the junction is not consistent with the germline gene, which may arise from a read error. The rearrangement joins TRBV20-1 to TRBJ2-7; TRBD2 matches at 11 bases. This CDR3 has 14 residues. Germline V gene data show CDR1 as DFQATT and CDR2 as SNEGSKA (reference sequence). The CDR3 sequence: CSHLTSGSSSEQYF. As DNA, the CDR3 is TGCAGTCATCTTACTAGCGGGAGTTCCTCCGAGCAGTACTTC.

The chain recombines TRBV20-1 with TRBJ2-1; 10 nucleotides line up with TRBD2. Germline V gives CDR1 DFQATT, CDR2 SNEGSKA (reference sequence). V dropped 6 bases and J dropped 3; count of bases not matched to a gene: 14. This CDR3 contains 17 residues. CDR3 region: CSAAPPRQREGYNEQFF. In DNA, the CDR3 is TGCAGTGCCGCGCCGCCGCGGCAGCGGGAGGGCTACAATGAGCAGTTCTTC.

The chain employs TRBV9 and TRBJ1-5; D may be TRBD1 (6 bases). The CDR3 runs to 13 residues. Trimming pared 1 base from V and 4 bases from J, leaving 6 bases between. In germline, CDR1 is SGDLS, CDR2 YYNGEE. The CDR3 loop reads CASSVRGNQPQHF. The CDR3 region has the DNA TGTGCCAGCAGCGTAAGGGGGAATCAGCCCCAGCATTTT.

A few counts support this clonotype. The rearrangement joins TRBV12-5 to TRBJ2-1; 14 nucleotides match TRBD2. With 7 bases clipped from V and 10 bases from J, the junction kept 9 bases outside the gene matches. The CDR3 loop spans 15 amino acids. Germline CDR1 is LGHNT and CDR2 is FRNRAP. In nucleotides, the CDR3 is TGTGCTAGTGCCCTGGGACTAGCGGGAGTAGAGGAGCAGTTCTTC. As protein: CASALGLAGVEEQFF. Based on the CDR3 plus reference TRBV12-5 and TRBJ2-1, the full variable domain is DARVTQTPRHKVTEMGQEVTMRCQPILGHNTVFWYRQTMMQGLELLAYFRNRAPLDDSGMPKDRFSAEMPDATLATLKIQPSEPRDSAVYFCASALGLAGVEEQFFGPGTRLTVL.

This sequence joins TRBV6-1 and TRBJ2-3; D may correspond to TRBD1 or TRBD2 (7 bases each). The germline gives CDR1 MNHNS, CDR2 SASEGT. Trimming removed 6 bases from V and 4 bases from J, with 26 bases in between. The CDR3 spans 18 residues. The CDR3 here is CASSPARGAGGHADTQYF. The CDR3 DNA is TGTGCCAGCAGCCCCGCCCGGGGGGCAGGGGGTCATGCAGATACGCAGTATTTT.

This clonotype was recorded many times. The genes are TRBV5-1 and TRBJ2-1; 13 bases match TRBD2. V lost 5 bases to trimming and J lost 9 bases; unmatched junction nucleotides: 5. The CDR3 has 14 residues. Germline CDR1 SGHRS, CDR2 YFSETQ. The CDR3 region is CASRGLAGRVEQFF. The CDR3 region has the DNA TGCGCCAGCAGGGGACTAGCGGGAAGGGTTGAGCAGTTCTTC.

Regarding this clonotype: A much more abundant neighbour one base away suggests this may be a read error. This chain uses TRBV12-3 or TRBV12-4 with TRBJ1-1; no definite D call. The CDR3 is 15 amino acids. The CDR3 DNA follows: TGTGCCGGCAGACCCCAGCGGGCAGGATCCACTGAAGCTTTCTTT. Amino acids: CAGRPQRAGSTEAFF.

This clonotype was picked up many times. This chain joins TRBV10-1 and TRBJ1-1; no clear D gene. The CDR3 consists of 13 residues. Germline V gene data show CDR1 as WNHNN and CDR2 as SYGVQD (reference sequence). Trimming took off 4 bases at V and 3 bases at J, with 9 bases between the two ends. The CDR3 DNA reads TGCGCCAGCAGTGCCGAGACCCACACTGAAGCTTTCTTT. It is translated as CASSAETHTEAFF.

This clonotype was seen a handful of times. The chain recombines TRBV19 with TRBJ2-2; no clear D gene. Germline CDR1 and CDR2: LNHDA and SQIVND (reference sequence). The CDR3 runs to 12 residues. With 7 bases removed from V and 5 bases from J, the gap between germline ends came to 8 bases. The CDR3 sequence is CASTFGTGELFF. In DNA, the CDR3 is TGTGCCAGTACATTCGGGACCGGGGAGCTGTTTTTT.

This clonotype was recorded a few times. CDR3 DNA: TGTGCCAGTAACAGGGGGGACACCGGGGAGCTGTTTTTT. Translated: CASNRGDTGELFF. This chain links TRBV19 with TRBJ2-2; 8 bases agree with TRBD1. Germline V gene data show CDR1 as LNHDA and CDR2 as SQIVND (reference sequence). V was pared by 7 bases and J by 3 bases, with 1 base of the junction left unmatched. The CDR3 runs 13 residues.

This clonotype has a count of ten or more. The chain has TRBV28 and TRBJ1-1; no definite D call. CDR3 length: 13 amino acids. Trimming took off 6 bases at V and 11 bases at J, with 19 bases between the two ends. Germline V gene data show CDR1 as MDHEN and CDR2 as SYDVKM. The CDR3 protein is CASRSGPSQRAFF. The DNA of the CDR3 is TGTGCCAGCAGATCAGGACCTAGTCAACGGGCTTTCTTT.

The chain couples TRBV7-3 to TRBJ1-2; D is unresolved. The germline gives CDR1 SGHTA, CDR2 FQGTGA. This CDR3 contains 13 residues. V lost 3 bases to trimming and J lost 6 bases, with 11 bases between them. The CDR3 sequence: CASSFNSGDGYTF. In nucleotides, the CDR3 is TGTGCCAGCAGCTTCAACAGTGGCGATGGCTACACCTTC.

This clonotype showed up many times. The chain recombines TRBV3-1 with TRBJ2-1, with 8 nucleotides matching TRBD2. CDR3 length: 15 residues. Germline V CDR1 and CDR2: LGHDT, YNNKEL (reference sequence). After removal of 1 base from V and 3 bases from J, the junction contained 2 bases not matched to a gene. Written as DNA, the CDR3 is TGTGCCAGCAGCCAAGGGACTAGCCACTACAATGAGCAGTTCTTC. Residues: CASSQGTSHYNEQFF.

This clonotype has ten or more counts. The chain joins TRBV11-2 to TRBJ2-3; D gene uncertain. Germline CDR1 is SGHAT and CDR2 is FQNNGV. Trimming stripped 1 base from V and 1 base from J, with 9 bases between. The CDR3 is 15 amino acids. CDR3 DNA: TGTGCCAGCAGCTTAGCGTGGGGTGGCACAGATACGCAGTATTTT. Its protein is CASSLAWGGTDTQYF.